Below are 24 T cell receptor beta chains sequenced from a single sample in a study of blood T cell repertoires in COVID-19 (dated by TCRdb to 2020 to 2022). The library came from the immunoSEQ multiplex PCR assay. TCRdb's version of the immuneACCESS table is confined to in-frame rearrangements and falls short of the full clone set. An unresolved V gene accounts for under half of the shortfall where checked; the remainder is of unknown origin. This sample holds some 42,000 clones; under 90% were observed only once. Roughly 0.4% of the sample is held by the ten biggest clonotypes. Sequenced input: peripheral blood. The receptors were sampled from a human donor in a cohort sampled during active COVID-19.

The CDR3 DNA is TGTGCCACATACTTGGTGGGACAGGGAAAGTACTTC. It yields the protein CATYLVGQGKYF. The chain employs TRBV6-6 and TRBJ2-7; TRBD1 aligns across 9 bases. This CDR3 has 12 residues. V shed 10 bases, J shed 11 bases, and the junction held 12 bases outside the gene matches. Germline loops: CDR1 MNHNY, CDR2 SVGAGI (reference sequence).

In this sample, this clone turned up a few times. The chain uses TRBV18 and TRBJ2-7, with TRBD1 identical over 7 bases. Per germline, CDR1 KGHSH and CDR2 LQKENI. This CDR3 spans 16 amino acids. Trimming cost V 2 bases and J 7 bases; bases outside gene matches: 14. CDR3 sequence reads: CASSPKVTKGADEQYF. The CDR3, as DNA: TGTGCCAGCTCACCAAAGGTGACAAAGGGGGCGGATGAGCAGTACTTC.

CDR3 nucleotides: TGTGCCAGCAACCGACAGGCTTCCAGTGGCTACACCTTC. It yields the protein CASNRQASSGYTF. The gene calls are TRBV12-3 or TRBV12-4 and TRBJ1-2, with D perhaps matching TRBD1 (6 bases). CDR3 length equals 13 residues. V lost 7 bases, J lost 7 bases, and 16 bases lay in between.

The V gene is TRBV18, the J gene TRBJ1-5; no clear D gene. This CDR3 is built from 13 residues. The V gene lost 4 bases and the J gene lost 2 bases, with 6 bases spanning the gap. CDR1 is KGHSH, CDR2 LQKENI, per germline. CDR3: CASSLQGNQPQHF. The CDR3, as DNA: TGTGCCAGCTCACTTCAGGGCAATCAGCCCCAGCATTTT.

This clone was recorded only once. The V gene is TRBV18, the J gene TRBJ1-1, with 7 bases lining up with TRBD1. The CDR3 has 14 amino acids. The V gene end was trimmed by 3 bases and the J gene end by 1 base; junction bases not matched to a gene: 2. Germline values: CDR1 KGHSH, CDR2 LQKENI. CDR3 protein: CASSPGQENTEAFF. DNA of the CDR3: TGTGCCAGCTCACCCGGACAGGAGAACACTGAAGCTTTCTTT.

The J gene is TRBJ1-3, the V gene TRBV6-1; the D is unclear. V lost 2 bases and J lost 1, with 9 bases in between. Germline V gene data show CDR1 as MNHNS and CDR2 as SASEGT. The CDR3 totals 15 residues. CDR3 region: CASSETAASGNTIYF. CDR3 nucleotides: TGTGCCAGCAGTGAAACAGCCGCTTCTGGAAACACCATATATTTT.

The chain joins TRBV19 to TRBJ2-6; D perhaps matches TRBD1 (5 bases). The ends were cut back, 3 bases at V and 0 bases at J, with 6 bases in the middle. The CDR3 has 15 residues. The germline V gene has CDR1 LNHDA and CDR2 SQIVND (reference sequence). The chain's CDR3 is CASSMTDSGANVLTF. The CDR3, as DNA: TGTGCCAGTAGTATGACAGACTCTGGGGCCAACGTCCTGACTTTC.

The V call is TRBV4-2, the J call TRBJ1-5, with 8 bases that match TRBD1. From germline, CDR1 is LGHNA and CDR2 YNFKEQ. The CDR3 runs to 18 residues. V trimming: 6 bases; J trimming: 4 bases; junction bases outside the gene matches: 17. Here the CDR3 reads CASSPRIQGADVNQPQHF. The DNA for the CDR3 is TGTGCCAGCAGTCCAAGGATCCAGGGGGCGGATGTTAATCAGCCCCAGCATTTT.

The chain uses TRBV5-1 and TRBJ1-2; D gene unclear. V was shortened by 0 bases and J by 2 bases, with 5 bases between the two germline ends. This CDR3 is 13 amino acids long. Per germline, CDR1 SGHRS and CDR2 YFSETQ. The CDR3 sequence is CASSLAENYGYTF. Here the CDR3 DNA reads TGCGCCAGCAGCTTGGCCGAGAACTATGGCTACACCTTC.

This clone was seen a handful of times. The chain uses TRBV4-1 and TRBJ1-5; 9 nucleotides align to TRBD1. The CDR3 contains 15 residues. Germline CDR1 is MGHRA and CDR2 is YSYEKL. Trimming at V came to 6 bases and at J to 6 bases, leaving 9 bases not matched to a gene. The DNA of the CDR3 is TGCGCCAGCAGGGAAACCGGGACAGGGAGTCAGCCCCAGCATTTT. This encodes CASRETGTGSQPQHF.

The J gene is TRBJ2-7, the V gene TRBV6-5, with 10 bases identical to TRBD1. The CDR3 consists of 15 residues. V was pared by 10 bases and J by 3 bases, with 12 bases of the junction left unmatched. From germline, CDR1 is MNHEY and CDR2 SVGAGI. The CDR3 region is CATKTGGTGVYEQYF. Here the CDR3 DNA reads TGTGCCACTAAAACCGGGGGGACAGGGGTCTACGAGCAGTACTTC.

The V gene is TRBV6-1, the J gene TRBJ2-7, with TRBD1 identical over 10 bases. This CDR3 has 15 amino acids. J gave up 5 bases and V 1 base, and 5 bases lay outside the gene matches. Germline assignment: CDR1 MNHNS and CDR2 SASEGT. CDR3 sequence reads: CASSEDGTGEDEQYF. DNA of the CDR3: TGTGCCAGCAGTGAAGACGGGACAGGGGAGGACGAGCAGTACTTC.

The chain couples TRBV7-2 to TRBJ2-3, with no clear D. CDR1 is SGHTA and CDR2 is FQGNSA in the germline V gene. The CDR3 has 14 residues. Between the trimmed V and J ends, which lost 4 bases and 0 bases, there was a span of 8 bases. CDR3 sequence reads: CASSSYLSTDTQYF. The CDR3 nucleotides are TGTGCCAGCAGCTCCTACTTAAGCACAGATACGCAGTATTTT.

This chain joins TRBV19 and TRBJ1-1; D uncertain. CDR3 length: 19 residues. Germline CDR1 is LNHDA and CDR2 is SQIVND (reference sequence). Between the trimmed V and J ends, which lost 7 bases and 6 bases, there was a span of 33 bases. DNA of the CDR3: TGTGCCAGTAATCGTTTAGTTGGTTGGGCGCGGGGAGATATCGCTGAAGCTTTCTTT. This encodes CASNRLVGWARGDIAEAFF. Full variable domain (missing parts from reference TRBV19 and TRBJ1-1): DGGITQSPKYLFRKEGQNVTLSCEQNLNHDAMYWYRQDPGQGLRLIYYSQIVNDFQKGDIAEGYSVSREKKESFPLTVTSAQKNPTAFYLCASNRLVGWARGDIAEAFFGQGTRLTVV.

The chain combines TRBV5-1 with TRBJ2-7, with TRBD1 matching over 8 bases. The CDR3 spans 14 residues. V trimming: 3 bases; J trimming: 2 bases; junction bases outside the gene matches: 4. The germline CDR1 and CDR2 sequences are SGHRS and YFSETQ. This CDR3 reads CASSYGTGPYEQYF. CDR3 nucleotides: TGCGCCAGCAGCTACGGGACAGGACCCTACGAGCAGTACTTC.

The chain has TRBV19 and TRBJ1-3; TRBD1 matches at 7 bases. Germline V gene lookup returns CDR1 LNHDA and CDR2 SQIVND (reference sequence). CDR3 length: 16 residues. After removal of 6 bases from V and 0 bases from J, the junction contained 8 bases not matched to a gene. CDR3: CASSGQAPLSGNTIYF. The DNA of the CDR3 is TGTGCCAGTAGCGGACAGGCTCCCCTCTCTGGAAACACCATATATTTT.

The chain uses TRBV2 and TRBJ2-7; 7 positions agree with TRBD2. This CDR3 comprises 16 residues. Trimming removed 4 bases from V and 1 base from J; junction bases left unmatched: 10. Germline CDR1 and CDR2: SNHLY and FYNNEI. The CDR3 loop is CASSVREAGTSYEQYF. CDR3 nucleotide sequence: TGTGCCAGCAGTGTCCGGGAAGCGGGGACTTCCTACGAGCAGTACTTC.

This clone has more than one count but fewer than ten. The chain carries TRBV11-2 and TRBJ2-7; a weak D match, TRBD2 (7 bases). Looked up from germline, CDR1 is SGHAT and CDR2 is FQNNGV. V was cut by 7 bases and J by 0 bases, with 19 bases left in between. The CDR3 contains 16 residues. DNA for the CDR3: TGTGCCAGCACCCAGGGGCGGCTAGCGGCCTCCTACGAGCAGTACTTC. It is translated as CASTQGRLAASYEQYF.

The chain uses TRBV7-9 and TRBJ1-2; 8 bases fit TRBD1. The germline CDR1 and CDR2 sequences are SEHNR and FQNEAQ (reference sequence). J gave up 4 bases and V 5 bases, and 12 bases lay outside the gene matches. There are 16 residues in the CDR3. CDR3 sequence: CASSPSGAGGGYGYTF. The CDR3 coding sequence is TGTGCCAGCAGCCCAAGTGGGGCAGGGGGCGGCTATGGCTACACCTTC.

This clone was counted a single time. The chain combines TRBV24-1 with TRBJ2-3; tentatively, D is TRBD2 (5 bases). The V gene's germline CDR1 is KGHDR and CDR2 SFDVKD. The CDR3 has 13 residues. The V end lost 3 bases, the J end lost 5 bases, and 8 bases lay between the germline ends. The CDR3 coding sequence is TGTGCCACCAGTGATCTGGAGGAAGATACGCAGTATTTT. Protein product: CATSDLEEDTQYF.

J is TRBJ1-1 and V is TRBV19; a possible D gene is TRBD1 (5 bases). The CDR3 has 13 amino acids. The V gene lost 4 bases and the J gene lost 4 bases, with 10 bases spanning the gap. Germline assignment: CDR1 LNHDA and CDR2 SQIVND (reference sequence). CDR3 sequence: CASSTQGRTEAFF. The CDR3, as DNA: TGTGCCAGTAGTACCCAGGGTCGCACTGAAGCTTTCTTT. The whole variable domain, filled in from reference TRBV19 and TRBJ1-1, reads DGGITQSPKYLFRKEGQNVTLSCEQNLNHDAMYWYRQDPGQGLRLIYYSQIVNDFQKGDIAEGYSVSREKKESFPLTVTSAQKNPTAFYLCASSTQGRTEAFFGQGTRLTVV.

The chain recombines TRBV4-1 with TRBJ2-7; D is possibly TRBD1 (5 bases). The germline gives CDR1 MGHRA, CDR2 YSYEKL. The CDR3 has 16 amino acids. V was trimmed by 0 bases and J by 2 bases, leaving 14 bases between them. This chain's CDR3 is CASSQEAAQVAYEQYF. In DNA, the CDR3 is TGCGCCAGCAGCCAAGAGGCGGCACAGGTAGCCTACGAGCAGTACTTC.

The gene calls are TRBV6-5 and TRBJ1-2; D not resolved. This CDR3 is built from 13 residues. V was trimmed by 4 bases and J by 10 bases, leaving 16 bases between them. Germline V lookup: CDR1 MNHEY, CDR2 SVGAGI. The CDR3 is CASSFPLNAYYTF. Here the CDR3 DNA reads TGTGCCAGCAGTTTCCCTCTAAATGCTTACTACACCTTC.

This clone was observed a few times. The V call is TRBV6-5, the J call TRBJ1-4, with 10 bases identical to TRBD1. The CDR3 consists of 15 residues. Losses at the gene ends were 7 bases for V and 8 bases for J; bases not matched to a gene: 10. Per germline, CDR1 MNHEY and CDR2 SVGAGI. The CDR3 nucleotides are TGTGCCAGCACCCGAGGGACAGGGGTAAAGGAAAAACTGTTTTTT. Protein: CASTRGTGVKEKLFF.